The source of this T cell receptor beta chain is a study of prognosis after radiotherapy for stage I lung cancer. The wider study: Newly diagnosed primary stage I lung tumors were present in approximately 13 patients, and oligometastatic NSCLC after surgical resection of the primary tumor was present in several patients. SBRT radiotherapy comprised 3 to 5 fractions at a biologically effective dose of at least 100 Gy.

This CDR3 has 13 residues. Germline V CDR1 and CDR2: WSHSY, SAAADI. The ends lost 4 bases at V and 5 bases at J; junction bases unmatched: 4. Blood draws of 5.5 to 6 milliliters of peripheral blood occurred at each of two time points. Two rounds of multiplex PCR amplified TCR beta CDR3 from genomic DNA. TRBV and TRBJ genes each had their own specific primers in first-round PCR. TCRdb re-derived calls from the multiplex PCR reads in MiXCR, one entry per CDR3 protein. The sample has about 18,000 distinct CDR3 sequences, roughly 47% seen once. This clonotype has at least ten counts. The receptor's source is a donor of 50 years or more with non-small cell lung cancer. V and J are TRBV10-2 and TRBJ1-1; 7 bases agree with TRBD1. The material was PBMCs, obtained before or after stereotactic body radiation therapy (not recorded which). The CDR3 bases are TGCGCCAGCAGTGGGCAGGGGGGGACTGAAGCTTTCTTT. Translation: CASSGQGGTEAFF.